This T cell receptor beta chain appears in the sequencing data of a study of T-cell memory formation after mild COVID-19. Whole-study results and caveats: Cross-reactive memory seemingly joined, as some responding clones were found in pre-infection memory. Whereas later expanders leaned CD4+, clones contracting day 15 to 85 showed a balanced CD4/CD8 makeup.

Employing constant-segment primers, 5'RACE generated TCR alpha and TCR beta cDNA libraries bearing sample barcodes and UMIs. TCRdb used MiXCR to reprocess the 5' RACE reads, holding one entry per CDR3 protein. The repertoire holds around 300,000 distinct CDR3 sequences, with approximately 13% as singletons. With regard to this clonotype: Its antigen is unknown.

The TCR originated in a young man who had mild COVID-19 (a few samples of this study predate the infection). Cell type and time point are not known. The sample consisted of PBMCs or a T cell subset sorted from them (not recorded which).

CDR3 nucleotides: TGTGCCAGCAGCCAAGGGCGGGGCTTTGGCCAAGAGACCCAGTACTTC. It encodes CASSQGRGFGQETQYF. The rearrangement joins TRBV3-1 to TRBJ2-5; a possible D gene is TRBD2 (6 bases). From germline, CDR1 is LGHDT and CDR2 YNNKEL (reference sequence). V was cut by 1 base and J by 1 base, with 13 bases left in between. CDR3 length equals 16 residues.